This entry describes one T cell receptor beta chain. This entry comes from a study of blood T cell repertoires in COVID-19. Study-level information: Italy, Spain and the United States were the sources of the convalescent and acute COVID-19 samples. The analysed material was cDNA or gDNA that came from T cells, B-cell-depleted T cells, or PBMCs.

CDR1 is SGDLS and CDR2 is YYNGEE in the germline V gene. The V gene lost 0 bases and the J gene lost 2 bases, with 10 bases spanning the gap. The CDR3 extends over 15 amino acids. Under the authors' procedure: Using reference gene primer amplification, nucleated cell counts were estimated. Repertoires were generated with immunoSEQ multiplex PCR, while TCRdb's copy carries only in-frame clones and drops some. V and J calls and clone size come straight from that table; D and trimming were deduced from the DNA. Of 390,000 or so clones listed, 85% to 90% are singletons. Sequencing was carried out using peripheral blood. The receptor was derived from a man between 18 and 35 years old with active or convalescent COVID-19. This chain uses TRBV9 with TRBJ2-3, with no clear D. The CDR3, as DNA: TGTGCCAGCAGCGTAGACCAGCGCGTCACAGATACGCAGTATTTT. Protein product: CASSVDQRVTDTQYF.